This T cell receptor beta chain was recorded in a study of T cell repertoires in ileal Crohn's disease. This clone was seen a single time. Its specificity is unknown. Time point given: neoterminal ileum biopsy at postoperative endoscopy, about 6 months after surgery. Eligibility required adulthood, ileal or ileocolonic Crohn's disease and indicated ileocolonic resection. Sequenced by immunoSEQ multiplex PCR; TCRdb stores in-frame clones only, minus some. Here the sample spans more than 15,000 clones, 72% being singletons. Study-wide results and limits: Clonal expansions were more frequent in active smokers than non-smokers at surgery. Mucosal expansions were suggested to be mainly CD8 T cells.

The germline V gene encodes CDR1 SGHKS and CDR2 YYEKEE (reference sequence). V lost 0 bases and J 4 bases, leaving 5 bases between the germline ends. The CDR3 is made up of 13 amino acids. The sequence was obtained from an adult with Crohn's disease. Sequences were obtained from ileal tissue. The genes are TRBV5-5 and TRBJ2-1; D gene uncertain. In DNA form, the CDR3 reads TGTGCCAGCAGCTTGGGTATGTACAATGAGCAGTTCTTC. It translates to CASSLGMYNEQFF.